A selection of T cell receptor beta chains follows, all from one sample in a study of breast tumors, draining lymph nodes, adjacent tissues. TCRdb re-called the multiplex PCR reads with MiXCR, one entry per CDR3 protein. The data hold under 350,000 distinct CDR3 sequences, with 30% observed a single time. Sequencing was carried out using axillary lymph node tissue. The receptors originated from a female donor with breast cancer. Some clones in this sample may be carry-over from other donors' samples. The conserved cysteine and the conserved F or W are not part of the CDR3 here. The D gene is left open where the match is weak.

V gene	D gene	J gene	CDR3 protein
TRBV20-1	-	TRBJ1-5	SARDPRGGGYSNQPQH
TRBV6-5	-	TRBJ1-2	ASSHSLINMPQYGYT
TRBV7-3	-	TRBJ2-3	AGSFRLGTDTQY
TRBV12-3/TRBV12-4	TRBD1	TRBJ1-4	ASSGTVEKLF
TRBV6-2/TRBV6-3	-	TRBJ1-4	ASGQRREKLF
TRBV18	-	TRBJ2-6	ASSPPEGTSGANVLT
TRBV10-3	-	TRBJ1-6	AISESDRTGNQPLH
TRBV20-1	TRBD2	TRBJ2-7	SAAPGTSYEQY
TRBV6-2/TRBV6-3	-	TRBJ1-5	ASSYVQRGQPQH
TRBV10-3	-	TRBJ2-7	AISRTEIYEQY
TRBV6-6	-	TRBJ2-5	ASSHSRGQETQY
TRBV12-3/TRBV12-4	-	TRBJ1-1	ASSYDTGWAF
TRBV6-1	TRBD2	TRBJ2-7	ASSEGGSTHEQY
TRBV6-1	TRBD1	TRBJ2-7	AYTGVKSGEQY
TRBV19	TRBD1	TRBJ1-1	ASSPSGQLDTEAF
TRBV20-1	TRBD2	TRBJ2-7	SAPQSGRASYEQY
TRBV3-1	TRBD1	TRBJ1-2	ASSQDPRTGGYGYT
TRBV6-2/TRBV6-3	TRBD2	TRBJ2-5	ASSYLYPSSGIQETQY
TRBV28	-	TRBJ2-7	ASSTKGVKLAEQY
TRBV13	-	TRBJ1-1	ASSLPGFGEAKNTEAF
TRBV10-3	-	TRBJ1-2	AIRDGYYGYT
TRBV19	TRBD1	TRBJ2-2	ASSIGDRGRAGELF
TRBV2	-	TRBJ1-2	ASSEGLSMRGYT
TRBV25-1	TRBD2	TRBJ2-3	ASTERLAGGTSTDTQY
TRBV3-1	TRBD2	TRBJ2-5	ASSPGLAGGPSIETQY
TRBV20-1	-	TRBJ2-5	SARGDLFSQETQY
TRBV24-1	TRBD1	TRBJ2-1	APGDRGLNNEQF
TRBV6-5	-	TRBJ1-3	ASSYGTIGNTIY
TRBV5-8	TRBD1	TRBJ2-7	ASSLVGTGEEQY
TRBV9	-	TRBJ1-6	ASSGDATNSPLH
TRBV6-1	TRBD2	TRBJ2-3	ASSARTSGGTDTQY
TRBV4-3	-	TRBJ2-7	ASSQDREREQY
TRBV4-2	TRBD2	TRBJ2-5	ASRGGVGETQY
TRBV20-1	TRBD2	TRBJ2-3	SARGRLAGSADTQY
TRBV4-1	TRBD1	TRBJ1-2	ASSQGVRDYGYT
TRBV4-2	-	TRBJ2-2	ASTNSEDTGELF
TRBV27	TRBD1	TRBJ2-3	ASSSRYGTGGTDTQY
TRBV20-1	-	TRBJ2-3	SARDLMRDTQY
TRBV29-1	TRBD1	TRBJ2-1	SVDRVWGNEQF
TRBV6-2/TRBV6-3	TRBD2	TRBJ2-2	ASGRAGLSPGELF
TRBV20-1	-	TRBJ1-6	SARDGRNSPLH
TRBV19	-	TRBJ1-5	ASSIGANQPQH